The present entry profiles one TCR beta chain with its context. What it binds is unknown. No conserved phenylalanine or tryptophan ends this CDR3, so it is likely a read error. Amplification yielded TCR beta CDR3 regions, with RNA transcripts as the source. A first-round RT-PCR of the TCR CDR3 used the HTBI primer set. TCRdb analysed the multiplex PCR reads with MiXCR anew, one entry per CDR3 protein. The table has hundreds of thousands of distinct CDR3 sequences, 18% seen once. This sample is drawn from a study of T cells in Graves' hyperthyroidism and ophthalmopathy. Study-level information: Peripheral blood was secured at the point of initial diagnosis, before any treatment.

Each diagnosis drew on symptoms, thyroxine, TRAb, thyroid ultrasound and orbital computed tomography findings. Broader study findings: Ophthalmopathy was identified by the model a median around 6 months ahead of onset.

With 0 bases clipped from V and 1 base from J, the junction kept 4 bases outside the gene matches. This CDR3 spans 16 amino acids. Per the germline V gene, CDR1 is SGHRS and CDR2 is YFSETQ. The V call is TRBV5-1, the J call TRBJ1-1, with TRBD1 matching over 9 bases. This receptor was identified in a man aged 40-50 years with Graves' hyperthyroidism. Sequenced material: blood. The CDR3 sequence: CASSLVDRGSNTEAFL. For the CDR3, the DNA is TGCGCCAGCAGCTTGGTTGACAGGGGGTCGAACACTGAAGCTTTCCTT.